One sample yielded the 30 T cell receptor beta chains listed below, sequenced in a study of OX40 agonist ivuxolimab in advanced cancers. Sequencing used immunoSEQ multiplex PCR; TCRdb keeps in-frame clones, though not all of them. The top ten hold 10% to 11% of the sample, which has tens of thousands of clones, about 87% seen once. The specimen was CD4+ or CD8+ T cells sorted from blood, collected in a trial of the OX40 agonist ivuxolimab. The receptors derive from an adult with an advanced solid tumor such as melanoma, head and neck, liver or kidney cancer.

A remark on this clone: One junction end disagrees with the germline gene, perhaps due to a read error. The chain has TRBV11-2 and TRBJ2-5, with D possibly being TRBD1 or TRBD2 (5 bases each). This CDR3 region has 15 residues. Germline V CDR1 and CDR2: SGHAT, FQNNGV. The CDR3, as DNA: TGTGCCAGCAGCCCCCCTACGGGGCAGCAAGGGACCCAGTACTTC. Translation gives CASSPPTGQQGTQYF. The full variable domain, rest sourced from reference TRBV11-2 and TRBJ2-5, is EAGVAQSPRYKIIEKRQSVAFWCNPISGHATLYWYQQILGQGPKLLIQFQNNGVVDDSQLPKDRFSAERLKGVDSTLKIQPAKLEDSAVYLCASSPPTGQQGTQYFGPGTRLLVL.

The chain carries TRBV4-2 and TRBJ2-2; 8 nucleotides align to TRBD2. V trimming: 0 bases; J trimming: 3 bases; junction bases outside the gene matches: 9. The CDR3 sequence is 18 residues long. Germline assignment: CDR1 LGHNA and CDR2 YNFKEQ. The CDR3 DNA reads as TGTGCCAGCAGCCAAGAGGGAAGCGGGAGTTGGGACACCGGGGAGCTGTTTTTT. Protein: CASSQEGSGSWDTGELFF.

The chain couples TRBV7-9 to TRBJ2-1, with no clear D. Trimming left V 5 bases short and J 3 bases short, with 5 bases between. Germline CDR1 is SEHNR and CDR2 is FQNEAQ (reference sequence). CDR3 size: 12 residues. As DNA, the CDR3 is TGTGCCAGCAGCGCGGACTACAATGAGCAGTTCTTC. It translates to CASSADYNEQFF.

This clone has a single count. The chain links TRBV25-1 to TRBJ2-3; 8 bases line up with TRBD2. The CDR3 is 14 residues long. Trimming took 7 bases from V and 10 from J; bases not matched to a gene: 13. Germline CDR1 MGHDK, CDR2 SYGVNS. The CDR3 sequence: CASKRGGLGSAQYF. CDR3 nucleotides: TGTGCCAGCAAACGGGGGGGGTTAGGCTCTGCGCAGTATTTT.

The chain recombines TRBV21-1 with TRBJ2-7; the D call TRBD2 from the table was never checked on the DNA. TRBV21-1 counts as a pseudogene. The CDR3 sequence is 14 residues long. The CDR3 loop is CASSKSRDSYEQYF. CDR3 in DNA: TGTGCCAGCAGCAAATCCCGGGACTCCTACGAGCAGTACTTC.

The CDR3 loop reads CAWSAPDRTPSYEQYF. CDR3 sequence (DNA): TGTGCCTGGAGTGCCCCAGATCGGACGCCCTCCTACGAGCAGTACTTC. The chain has TRBV30 and TRBJ2-7; D is ambiguous. The V gene's germline CDR1 is GTSNPN and CDR2 SVGIG (reference sequence). CDR3 length: 16 residues. Trimming left V 1 base short and J 0 bases short, with 16 bases between.

J is TRBJ1-1 and V is TRBV10-3; D might be TRBD1 (6 bases). Trimming pared 8 bases from V and 4 bases from J, leaving 11 bases between. CDR3 length: 12 amino acids. Germline values: CDR1 ENHRY, CDR2 SYGVKD. The CDR3 DNA reads as TGTGCCATCCGCGAACAGGGCACTGAAGCTTTCTTT. Its translation is CAIREQGTEAFF.

The CDR3 coding sequence is TGCAGCGTTCCCCCGGGACAGGGTGTCTTCTACACCTTC. Encoded protein: CSVPPGQGVFYTF. V is TRBV29-1 and J is TRBJ1-2; TRBD1 aligns across 9 bases. This CDR3 is 13 amino acids long. CDR1 is SQVTM and CDR2 is ANQGSEA in the germline V gene. V lost 5 bases and J lost 10; bases outside the gene matches: 11.

This clone occurred once. The chain has TRBV2 and TRBJ1-2; tentatively, D is TRBD1 (6 bases). Germline CDR1 SNHLY, CDR2 FYNNEI. The CDR3 totals 14 residues. Trimming removed 6 bases from V and 8 bases from J, with 19 bases in between. Written as DNA, the CDR3 is TGTGCCAGCAGGGGGGCGTGGGACGGACAAGGCTACACCTTC. Its protein is CASRGAWDGQGYTF.

V and J are TRBV28 and TRBJ1-2; a weak D match, TRBD1 (5 bases). The CDR3 extends over 14 amino acids. The V end was cut by 2 bases, the J end by 5 bases, with 12 bases between. Germline CDR1 MDHEN, CDR2 SYDVKM. CDR3 coding DNA: TGTGCCAGCAGTTTACGGATGGGGACTTATGGCTACACCTTC. This codes for CASSLRMGTYGYTF.

This sequence joins TRBV6-1 and TRBJ2-1, with D unclear. CDR3 length equals 14 residues. Trimming pared 0 bases from V and 3 bases from J, leaving 6 bases between. Germline-derived CDR1 and CDR2 are MNHNS and SASEGT. The DNA for the CDR3 is TGTGCCAGCAGTGAAGCTGGCAGCTACAATGAGCAGTTCTTC. Protein: CASSEAGSYNEQFF.

This chain joins TRBV6-1 and TRBJ2-7; 7 positions match TRBD2. The J segment lost 3 bases and the V segment lost 8 bases, leaving 13 bases of the junction unmatched. The CDR3 has 15 residues. Per the germline V gene, CDR1 is MNHNS and CDR2 is SASEGT. The DNA for the CDR3 is TGTGCCAGCCAGTGGAGAGCGGGGTCGGACTACGAGCAGTACTTC. Protein sequence: CASQWRAGSDYEQYF.

The rearrangement links TRBV11-2 to TRBJ1-1; a weak D match, TRBD1 (5 bases). Germline CDR1 reads SGHAT; CDR2 reads FQNNGV. The CDR3 runs to 15 residues. V gave up 0 bases and J gave up 0 bases, with 8 bases separating them. CDR3 amino acids: CASSLEGEMNTEAFF. CDR3 DNA: TGTGCCAGCAGCTTAGAAGGGGAGATGAACACTGAAGCTTTCTTT.

In this sample, this clone turned up once. This chain joins TRBV7-9 and TRBJ1-1; D unclear. Trimming removed 3 bases from V and 6 bases from J, with 5 bases in between. The CDR3 sequence is 11 residues long. The germline V gene has CDR1 SEHNR and CDR2 FQNEAQ (reference sequence). The CDR3 region has the DNA TGTGCCAGCAGCTTTTTACCTGAAGCTTTCTTT. Translated: CASSFLPEAFF. The whole variable domain, filled in from reference TRBV7-9 and TRBJ1-1, reads DTGVSQNPRHKITKRGQNVTFRCDPISEHNRLYWYRQTLGQGPEFLTYFQNEAQLEKSRLLSDRFSAERPKGSFSTLEIQRTEQGDSAMYLCASSFLPEAFFGQGTRLTVV.

Here the CDR3 DNA reads TGTGCCAGCAGCTTGTCTAGCGGGGGGCACCAAGAGACCCAGTACTTC. Translating gives CASSLSSGGHQETQYF. The chain is built from TRBV5-8 and TRBJ2-5; 11 bases are shared with TRBD2. V dropped 1 base and J dropped 0; count of bases not matched to a gene: 2. The V gene's germline CDR1 is SGHTS and CDR2 YDEGEE. The CDR3 has 16 residues.

V usage is TRBV11-3 and J usage is TRBJ2-1; 9 positions match TRBD1. Germline assignment: CDR1 SGHNT and CDR2 YENEEA. The CDR3 consists of 14 residues. V lost 4 bases to trimming and J lost 3 bases; unmatched junction nucleotides: 1. The CDR3 reads CASSSGQGYNEQFF. CDR3 DNA sequence: TGTGCCAGCAGCTCGGGACAGGGCTACAATGAGCAGTTCTTC.

The chain uses TRBV15 and TRBJ2-2, with 7 bases fitting TRBD1. The CDR3 covers 12 residues. V gave up 8 bases and J gave up 6 bases; unmatched junction bases: 3. The V gene's germline CDR1 is LNHNV and CDR2 YYDKDF (reference sequence). The CDR3 sequence is CATARGSGELFF. The CDR3, as DNA: TGTGCCACCGCCAGGGGGTCCGGGGAGCTGTTTTTT.

This clone was recorded only once. The V and J genes are TRBV4-1 and TRBJ1-1; 8 bases align to TRBD1. The V gene's germline CDR1 is MGHRA and CDR2 YSYEKL. With V trimmed by 0 bases and J by 3 bases, 0 bases remained unmatched. CDR3 length: 14 residues. Written as DNA, the CDR3 is TGCGCCAGCAGCCAAGAACAGGGGGACACTGAAGCTTTCTTT. This encodes CASSQEQGDTEAFF.

This clone showed up just once. The rearrangement uses TRBV5-1 and TRBJ2-2; unclear D gene. The CDR3 length is 11 residues. Trimming left V 0 bases short and J 8 bases short, with 2 bases between. CDR1 is SGHRS and CDR2 is YFSETQ in the germline V gene. The CDR3 region is CASSLAGELFF. CDR3 nucleotide sequence: TGCGCCAGCAGCTTGGCGGGGGAGCTGTTTTTT. Variable domain in full (rest from reference TRBV5-1 and TRBJ2-2): KAGVTQTPRYLIKTRGQQVTLSCSPISGHRSVSWYQQTPGQGLQFLFEYFSETQRNKGNFPGRFSGRQFSNSRSEMNVSTLELGDSALYLCASSLAGELFFGEGSRLTVL.

CDR3 sequence (DNA): TGCAGCGTTCCTAGCGGGTACAATGAGCAGTTCTTC. This translates into CSVPSGYNEQFF. The chain carries TRBV29-1 and TRBJ2-1; 8 positions match TRBD2. V dropped 5 bases and J dropped 4; count of bases not matched to a gene: 1. Germline V lookup: CDR1 SQVTM, CDR2 ANQGSEA. The CDR3 loop spans 12 amino acids.

The chain links TRBV7-9 to TRBJ2-1, with 8 bases lining up with TRBD2. V lost 5 bases, J lost 1 base, and 10 bases stayed unmatched. The V gene's germline CDR1 is SEHNR and CDR2 FQNEAQ (reference sequence). The CDR3 consists of 17 residues. CDR3 protein: CASSPEQGGGSYNEQFF. CDR3 coding DNA: TGTGCCAGCAGCCCCGAGCAGGGCGGGGGGTCCTACAATGAGCAGTTCTTC.

This chain links TRBV7-9 with TRBJ1-1, with D hard to call. The V and J ends lost 4 bases and 8 bases respectively, with 14 bases between them. The CDR3 loop spans 13 amino acids. Germline values: CDR1 SEHNR, CDR2 FQNEAQ (reference sequence). The DNA of the CDR3 is TGTGCCAGCAGCTATAAAATAACCTTGGAAGCTTTCTTT. It is translated as CASSYKITLEAFF.

In this sample, this clone turned up a few times. V usage is TRBV25-1 and J usage is TRBJ2-3; a possible D gene is TRBD1 (5 bases). Trimming left V 2 bases short and J 1 base short, with 7 bases between. This CDR3 is 14 amino acids long. Germline V lookup: CDR1 MGHDK, CDR2 SYGVNS. CDR3 amino acids: CASSEGARTDTQYF. The DNA of the CDR3 is TGTGCCAGCAGTGAAGGGGCTCGCACAGATACGCAGTATTTT.

The rearrangement uses TRBV27 and TRBJ2-3; 7 nucleotides line up with TRBD1. Germline-derived CDR1 and CDR2 are MNHEY and SMNVEV (reference sequence). The ends lost 5 bases at V and 4 bases at J; junction bases unmatched: 6. This CDR3 has 14 residues. The CDR3 DNA sequence: TGTGCCAGCAGTCCGGGACAGATCGCAGATACGCAGTATTTT. Its protein is CASSPGQIADTQYF.

This chain uses TRBV25-1 with TRBJ2-7; possible D gene TRBD1, 5 bases. This CDR3 is built from 12 residues. V lost 4 bases and J lost 3, with 7 bases in between. CDR1 is MGHDK, CDR2 SYGVNS, per germline. The CDR3 sequence is CASSADNYEQYF. The CDR3, as DNA: TGTGCCAGCAGTGCGGACAACTACGAGCAGTACTTC.

The chain joins TRBV27 to TRBJ1-5, with no clear D. The CDR3 covers 14 residues. Trimming left V 6 bases short and J 2 bases short, with 11 bases between. Germline CDR1 is MNHEY and CDR2 is SMNVEV (reference sequence). The CDR3 reads CASRTTDGNQPQHF. Here the CDR3 DNA reads TGTGCCAGCAGAACGACGGATGGCAATCAGCCCCAGCATTTT.

The genes are TRBV6-4 and TRBJ1-1; TRBD1 matches 7 bases. The germline V gene encodes CDR1 MRHNA and CDR2 SNTAGT. CDR3 length equals 10 residues. The CDR3 is CEIPTGVAFF. In DNA form, the CDR3 reads TGTGAAATTCCAACAGGGGTCGCTTTCTTT.

This clone came up once. The V and J genes are TRBV19 and TRBJ2-1; D perhaps matches TRBD2 (5 bases). Germline V gene data show CDR1 as LNHDA and CDR2 as SQIVND (reference sequence). V shed 0 bases and J shed 0 bases, with 6 bases lying between them. The CDR3 length is 15 residues. The CDR3: CASSIETSSYNEQFF. The DNA for the CDR3 is TGTGCCAGTAGTATAGAAACTAGCTCCTACAATGAGCAGTTCTTC.

The genes are TRBV7-9 and TRBJ1-3; tentative D call: TRBD1 (5 bases). Trimming stripped 4 bases from V and 0 bases from J, with 13 bases between. CDR1 and CDR2 from the germline V gene are SEHNR and FQNEAQ (reference sequence). This CDR3 has 16 amino acids. DNA for the CDR3: TGTGCCAGCAGCTCCCCCGGGACGGCCTCTGGAAACACCATATATTTT. This sequence encodes CASSSPGTASGNTIYF.

V usage is TRBV19 and J usage is TRBJ2-2; D is unclear. This CDR3 has 12 amino acids. Looked up from germline, CDR1 is LNHDA and CDR2 is SQIVND (reference sequence). Trimming removed 5 bases at V and 9 bases at J, with 10 bases between. Here the CDR3 reads CASSLRLRELFF. DNA for the CDR3: TGTGCCAGTAGTCTTCGACTCCGGGAGCTGTTTTTT.